Each of the 21 T cell receptor beta chains below was sequenced from the same sample in a study of CD8 T cells in Susac syndrome (dated by TCRdb to between 2019 and 2020). The library came from the immunoSEQ multiplex PCR assay. RNA was extracted using the RNeasy kit, and about 0.45 to 1 ug of the RNA was reverse transcribed with random hexamers. The raw public reads went through TCRdb reprocessing: fastp at Q25, MiXCR clone calling, in-frame beta chains kept. Every CDR3 protein is listed once, alongside the most common genes and DNA of its rows. The sample table lists around 180,000 distinct CDR3 sequences, 85% to 95% of them with a count of one. The ten largest clones take up around 0.11% of the sample. The source material was CD4+ T cells from PBMCs. The receptor source for this set is a human donor with Susac syndrome.

The chain couples TRBV4-3 to TRBJ2-2, with 7 positions matching TRBD2. The CDR3 loop spans 17 amino acids. The germline V gene has CDR1 LGHNA and CDR2 YSLEER. V shed 1 base, J shed 1 base, and the junction held 6 bases outside the gene matches. The CDR3 sequence is CASSQVGAGLNTGELFF. The CDR3 coding sequence is TGCGCCAGCAGCCAAGTCGGAGCGGGGTTGAACACCGGGGAGCTGTTTTTT.

This CDR3 is CASSSLTGSGYTF. The CDR3 nucleotides are TGTGCCAGCAGCTCACTGACAGGATCTGGCTACACCTTC. The chain joins TRBV11-2 to TRBJ1-2; D is perhaps TRBD1 (6 bases). The CDR3 contains 13 residues. The germline V gene encodes CDR1 SGHAT and CDR2 FQNNGV. V shed 4 bases and J shed 7 bases, with 13 bases lying between them.

CDR3 sequence: CASSPDDMADTEAFF. The CDR3 DNA is TGTGCCAGCTCACCAGACGACATGGCGGACACTGAAGCTTTCTTT. V gene TRBV18 combines with J gene TRBJ1-1; D unclear. Germline loops: CDR1 KGHSH, CDR2 LQKENI. The V end lost 2 bases, the J end lost 3 bases, and 13 bases lay between the germline ends. This CDR3 contains 15 residues.

The chain carries TRBV5-4 and TRBJ1-2, with D maybe TRBD1 (6 bases). V was pared by 4 bases and J by 4 bases, with 14 bases between. The V gene's germline CDR1 is SGHNT and CDR2 YYREEE (reference sequence). The CDR3 covers 14 residues. The CDR3 sequence is CASSQRTDSYGYTF. In DNA form, the CDR3 reads TGTGCCAGCAGCCAAAGGACAGACTCCTATGGCTACACCTTC.

The genes are TRBV6-5 and TRBJ2-7, with a tentative D call TRBD2 (6 bases). V was clipped by 5 bases and J by 11 bases, with 13 bases between them. Germline V lookup: CDR1 MNHEY, CDR2 SVGAGI. The CDR3 has 11 amino acids. This CDR3 is CASSAGRAKYF. CDR3 nucleotide sequence: TGTGCCAGCAGTGCCGGGAGAGCTAAGTACTTC.

This clonotype was observed a handful of times. The chain has TRBV7-2 and TRBJ2-7; no clear D gene. Germline V CDR1 and CDR2: SGHTA, FQGNSA. V lost 1 base to trimming and J lost 3 bases, with 7 bases between them. This CDR3 region has 13 residues. In nucleotides, the CDR3 is TGTGCCAGCAGCTTAGGGCAGGACTACGAGCAGTACTTC. It codes for CASSLGQDYEQYF.

This clonotype was observed a single time. DNA for the CDR3: TGTGCCACCAGCAGAGATGGACAGATCCCTAACTATGGCTACACCTTC. It specifies CATSRDGQIPNYGYTF. This chain connects TRBV15 to TRBJ1-2, with D possibly TRBD1 on 6 matching bases. Germline loops: CDR1 LNHNV, CDR2 YYDKDF (reference sequence). The CDR3 contains 16 residues. Trimming shortened V by 0 bases and J by 0 bases, and 11 bases separated the two germline ends.

V is TRBV2 and J is TRBJ1-1, with TRBD1 as a possible D gene (5 bases). This CDR3 has 15 amino acids. Trimming removed 8 bases at V and 6 bases at J, with 22 bases between. The germline CDR1 and CDR2 sequences are SNHLY and FYNNEI. The CDR3 region is CASRPGTYFGAEAFF. The CDR3 region has the DNA TGTGCCAGCCGTCCCGGGACCTATTTCGGAGCTGAAGCTTTCTTT.

V gene TRBV10-3 combines with J gene TRBJ2-5; the D gene is possibly TRBD1 (5 bases). Germline values: CDR1 ENHRY, CDR2 SYGVKD. CDR3 size: 14 residues. Trimming shortened V by 6 bases and J by 4 bases, and 15 bases separated the two germline ends. The CDR3 DNA sequence: TGTGCCATCAGCCTTTCCCAGGGTTCAGAGACCCAGTACTTC. This gives the protein CAISLSQGSETQYF.

This chain joins TRBV12-3 or TRBV12-4 and TRBJ2-5, with 7 bases lining up with TRBD1. V shed 3 bases, J shed 2 bases, and the junction held 6 bases outside the gene matches. The CDR3 consists of 15 residues. The CDR3 DNA sequence: TGTGCCAGCAGTTTCTCAGGGACAGATCAAGAGACCCAGTACTTC. Protein product: CASSFSGTDQETQYF.

The chain carries TRBV20-1 and TRBJ1-3, with TRBD1 as a possible D gene (6 bases). The CDR3 has 15 residues. Germline CDR1 and CDR2: DFQATT and SNEGSKA (reference sequence). The germline V and J ends were trimmed by 6 bases and 0 bases, with 15 bases remaining between them. The CDR3 nucleotides read TGCAGTGCCGGAGACAGGTCCGGCTCTGGAAACACCATATATTTT. This sequence encodes CSAGDRSGSGNTIYF.

The gene calls are TRBV13 and TRBJ1-2, with D possibly matching TRBD1 (5 bases). Germline lookup yields CDR1 PRHDT and CDR2 FYEKMQ (reference sequence). The CDR3 loop spans 14 amino acids. V lost 4 bases and J 8 bases, leaving 17 bases between the germline ends. This CDR3 is CASSSFSGRGGYTF. Here the CDR3 DNA reads TGTGCCAGCAGCTCCTTTTCAGGGAGGGGAGGCTACACCTTC. Full variable domain (missing parts from reference TRBV13 and TRBJ1-2): AAGVIQSPRHLIKEKRETATLKCYPIPRHDTVYWYQQGPGQDPQFLISFYEKMQSDKGSIPDRFSAQQFSDYHSELNMSSLELGDSALYFCASSSFSGRGGYTFGSGTRLTVV.

V gene TRBV6-1 combines with J gene TRBJ1-2, with 8 positions matching TRBD1. The CDR3 runs 14 residues. From germline, CDR1 is MNHNS and CDR2 SASEGT. J was trimmed by 4 bases and V by 5 bases; bases with no gene match: 6. The CDR3: CASSRDRPSYGYTF. CDR3 bases: TGTGCCAGCAGTCGGGACAGGCCCAGCTATGGCTACACCTTC.

The chain employs TRBV4-3 and TRBJ1-6, with D hard to call. Germline-derived CDR1 and CDR2 are LGHNA and YSLEER. This CDR3 contains 16 residues. V was pared by 1 base and J by 5 bases, with 12 bases between. The CDR3 nucleotides read TGCGCCAGCAGCCAAGGCAGCGCCACCCATAATTCACCCCTCCACTTT. It codes for CASSQGSATHNSPLHF.

This chain links TRBV3-1 with TRBJ2-5, with 9 bases fitting TRBD2. Trimming took 3 bases from V and 1 from J; bases not matched to a gene: 12. The CDR3 sequence is 18 residues long. CDR1 is LGHDT, CDR2 YNNKEL, per germline (reference sequence). CDR3 residues: CASSHLAGFQRLQETQYF. CDR3 in DNA: TGTGCCAGCAGCCACCTAGCGGGGTTTCAGCGACTCCAAGAGACCCAGTACTTC.

Only one count was recorded for this clonotype. CDR3 sequence (DNA): TGCAGCGTTGATTTAGCGGGGGTTAATGAGCAGTTCTTC. Protein: CSVDLAGVNEQFF. The chain joins TRBV29-1 to TRBJ2-1; TRBD2 matches 9 bases. The J segment lost 7 bases and the V segment lost 3 bases, leaving 4 bases of the junction unmatched. Germline values: CDR1 SQVTM, CDR2 ANQGSEA. CDR3 size: 13 residues.

This sequence joins TRBV7-2 and TRBJ2-7; 13 bases agree with TRBD2. The germline V gene encodes CDR1 SGHTA and CDR2 FQGNSA. V lost 5 bases and J lost 2; bases outside the gene matches: 3. There are 15 residues in the CDR3. The CDR3 loop is CASSTGTSGAYEQYF. The CDR3 coding sequence is TGTGCCAGCAGCACCGGGACTAGCGGGGCCTACGAGCAGTACTTC. Supplemented by reference TRBV7-2 and TRBJ2-7, the full variable domain reads GAGVSQSPSNKVTEKGKDVELRCDPISGHTALYWYRQSLGQGLEFLIYFQGNSAPDKSGLPSDRFSAERTGGSVSTLTIQRTQQEDSAVYLCASSTGTSGAYEQYFGPGTRLTVT.

A single count supports this clonotype. CDR3 residues: CSARGDYQETQYF. In DNA form, the CDR3 reads TGCAGTGCTAGGGGGGACTACCAAGAGACCCAGTACTTC. The chain is built from TRBV20-1 and TRBJ2-5, with D possibly matching TRBD2 (6 bases). V shed 3 bases and J shed 0 bases, with 8 bases lying between them. Germline CDR1 and CDR2: DFQATT and SNEGSKA (reference sequence). The CDR3 has 13 amino acids.

This chain connects TRBV10-3 to TRBJ1-5; no reliable D call. The ends were cut back, 7 bases at V and 3 bases at J, with 10 bases in the middle. The length of the CDR3 is 13 residues. Germline CDR1 and CDR2: ENHRY and SYGVKD. DNA of the CDR3: TGTGCCATCATGGGCAGCGCCAATCAGCCCCAGCATTTT. It encodes CAIMGSANQPQHF.

The chain joins TRBV20-1 to TRBJ1-2; maybe TRBD1 (5 bases). Germline values: CDR1 DFQATT, CDR2 SNEGSKA (reference sequence). Trimming took 0 bases from V and 6 from J, leaving 20 bases between them. The CDR3 contains 16 residues. CDR3 nucleotide sequence: TGCAGTGCTAGAGAAGTTTTAACAGGCATCCGGCATGGCTACACCTTC. Amino acid sequence: CSAREVLTGIRHGYTF.

The rearrangement links TRBV25-1 to TRBJ2-1; TRBD2 aligns across 9 bases. V was pared by 2 bases and J by 6 bases, with 5 bases of the junction left unmatched. This CDR3 spans 15 amino acids. The germline gives CDR1 MGHDK, CDR2 SYGVNS. In DNA form, the CDR3 reads TGTGCCAGCAGTGAAAGGCTAGCGGGGCTCAATGAGCAGTTCTTC. Amino acids: CASSERLAGLNEQFF.